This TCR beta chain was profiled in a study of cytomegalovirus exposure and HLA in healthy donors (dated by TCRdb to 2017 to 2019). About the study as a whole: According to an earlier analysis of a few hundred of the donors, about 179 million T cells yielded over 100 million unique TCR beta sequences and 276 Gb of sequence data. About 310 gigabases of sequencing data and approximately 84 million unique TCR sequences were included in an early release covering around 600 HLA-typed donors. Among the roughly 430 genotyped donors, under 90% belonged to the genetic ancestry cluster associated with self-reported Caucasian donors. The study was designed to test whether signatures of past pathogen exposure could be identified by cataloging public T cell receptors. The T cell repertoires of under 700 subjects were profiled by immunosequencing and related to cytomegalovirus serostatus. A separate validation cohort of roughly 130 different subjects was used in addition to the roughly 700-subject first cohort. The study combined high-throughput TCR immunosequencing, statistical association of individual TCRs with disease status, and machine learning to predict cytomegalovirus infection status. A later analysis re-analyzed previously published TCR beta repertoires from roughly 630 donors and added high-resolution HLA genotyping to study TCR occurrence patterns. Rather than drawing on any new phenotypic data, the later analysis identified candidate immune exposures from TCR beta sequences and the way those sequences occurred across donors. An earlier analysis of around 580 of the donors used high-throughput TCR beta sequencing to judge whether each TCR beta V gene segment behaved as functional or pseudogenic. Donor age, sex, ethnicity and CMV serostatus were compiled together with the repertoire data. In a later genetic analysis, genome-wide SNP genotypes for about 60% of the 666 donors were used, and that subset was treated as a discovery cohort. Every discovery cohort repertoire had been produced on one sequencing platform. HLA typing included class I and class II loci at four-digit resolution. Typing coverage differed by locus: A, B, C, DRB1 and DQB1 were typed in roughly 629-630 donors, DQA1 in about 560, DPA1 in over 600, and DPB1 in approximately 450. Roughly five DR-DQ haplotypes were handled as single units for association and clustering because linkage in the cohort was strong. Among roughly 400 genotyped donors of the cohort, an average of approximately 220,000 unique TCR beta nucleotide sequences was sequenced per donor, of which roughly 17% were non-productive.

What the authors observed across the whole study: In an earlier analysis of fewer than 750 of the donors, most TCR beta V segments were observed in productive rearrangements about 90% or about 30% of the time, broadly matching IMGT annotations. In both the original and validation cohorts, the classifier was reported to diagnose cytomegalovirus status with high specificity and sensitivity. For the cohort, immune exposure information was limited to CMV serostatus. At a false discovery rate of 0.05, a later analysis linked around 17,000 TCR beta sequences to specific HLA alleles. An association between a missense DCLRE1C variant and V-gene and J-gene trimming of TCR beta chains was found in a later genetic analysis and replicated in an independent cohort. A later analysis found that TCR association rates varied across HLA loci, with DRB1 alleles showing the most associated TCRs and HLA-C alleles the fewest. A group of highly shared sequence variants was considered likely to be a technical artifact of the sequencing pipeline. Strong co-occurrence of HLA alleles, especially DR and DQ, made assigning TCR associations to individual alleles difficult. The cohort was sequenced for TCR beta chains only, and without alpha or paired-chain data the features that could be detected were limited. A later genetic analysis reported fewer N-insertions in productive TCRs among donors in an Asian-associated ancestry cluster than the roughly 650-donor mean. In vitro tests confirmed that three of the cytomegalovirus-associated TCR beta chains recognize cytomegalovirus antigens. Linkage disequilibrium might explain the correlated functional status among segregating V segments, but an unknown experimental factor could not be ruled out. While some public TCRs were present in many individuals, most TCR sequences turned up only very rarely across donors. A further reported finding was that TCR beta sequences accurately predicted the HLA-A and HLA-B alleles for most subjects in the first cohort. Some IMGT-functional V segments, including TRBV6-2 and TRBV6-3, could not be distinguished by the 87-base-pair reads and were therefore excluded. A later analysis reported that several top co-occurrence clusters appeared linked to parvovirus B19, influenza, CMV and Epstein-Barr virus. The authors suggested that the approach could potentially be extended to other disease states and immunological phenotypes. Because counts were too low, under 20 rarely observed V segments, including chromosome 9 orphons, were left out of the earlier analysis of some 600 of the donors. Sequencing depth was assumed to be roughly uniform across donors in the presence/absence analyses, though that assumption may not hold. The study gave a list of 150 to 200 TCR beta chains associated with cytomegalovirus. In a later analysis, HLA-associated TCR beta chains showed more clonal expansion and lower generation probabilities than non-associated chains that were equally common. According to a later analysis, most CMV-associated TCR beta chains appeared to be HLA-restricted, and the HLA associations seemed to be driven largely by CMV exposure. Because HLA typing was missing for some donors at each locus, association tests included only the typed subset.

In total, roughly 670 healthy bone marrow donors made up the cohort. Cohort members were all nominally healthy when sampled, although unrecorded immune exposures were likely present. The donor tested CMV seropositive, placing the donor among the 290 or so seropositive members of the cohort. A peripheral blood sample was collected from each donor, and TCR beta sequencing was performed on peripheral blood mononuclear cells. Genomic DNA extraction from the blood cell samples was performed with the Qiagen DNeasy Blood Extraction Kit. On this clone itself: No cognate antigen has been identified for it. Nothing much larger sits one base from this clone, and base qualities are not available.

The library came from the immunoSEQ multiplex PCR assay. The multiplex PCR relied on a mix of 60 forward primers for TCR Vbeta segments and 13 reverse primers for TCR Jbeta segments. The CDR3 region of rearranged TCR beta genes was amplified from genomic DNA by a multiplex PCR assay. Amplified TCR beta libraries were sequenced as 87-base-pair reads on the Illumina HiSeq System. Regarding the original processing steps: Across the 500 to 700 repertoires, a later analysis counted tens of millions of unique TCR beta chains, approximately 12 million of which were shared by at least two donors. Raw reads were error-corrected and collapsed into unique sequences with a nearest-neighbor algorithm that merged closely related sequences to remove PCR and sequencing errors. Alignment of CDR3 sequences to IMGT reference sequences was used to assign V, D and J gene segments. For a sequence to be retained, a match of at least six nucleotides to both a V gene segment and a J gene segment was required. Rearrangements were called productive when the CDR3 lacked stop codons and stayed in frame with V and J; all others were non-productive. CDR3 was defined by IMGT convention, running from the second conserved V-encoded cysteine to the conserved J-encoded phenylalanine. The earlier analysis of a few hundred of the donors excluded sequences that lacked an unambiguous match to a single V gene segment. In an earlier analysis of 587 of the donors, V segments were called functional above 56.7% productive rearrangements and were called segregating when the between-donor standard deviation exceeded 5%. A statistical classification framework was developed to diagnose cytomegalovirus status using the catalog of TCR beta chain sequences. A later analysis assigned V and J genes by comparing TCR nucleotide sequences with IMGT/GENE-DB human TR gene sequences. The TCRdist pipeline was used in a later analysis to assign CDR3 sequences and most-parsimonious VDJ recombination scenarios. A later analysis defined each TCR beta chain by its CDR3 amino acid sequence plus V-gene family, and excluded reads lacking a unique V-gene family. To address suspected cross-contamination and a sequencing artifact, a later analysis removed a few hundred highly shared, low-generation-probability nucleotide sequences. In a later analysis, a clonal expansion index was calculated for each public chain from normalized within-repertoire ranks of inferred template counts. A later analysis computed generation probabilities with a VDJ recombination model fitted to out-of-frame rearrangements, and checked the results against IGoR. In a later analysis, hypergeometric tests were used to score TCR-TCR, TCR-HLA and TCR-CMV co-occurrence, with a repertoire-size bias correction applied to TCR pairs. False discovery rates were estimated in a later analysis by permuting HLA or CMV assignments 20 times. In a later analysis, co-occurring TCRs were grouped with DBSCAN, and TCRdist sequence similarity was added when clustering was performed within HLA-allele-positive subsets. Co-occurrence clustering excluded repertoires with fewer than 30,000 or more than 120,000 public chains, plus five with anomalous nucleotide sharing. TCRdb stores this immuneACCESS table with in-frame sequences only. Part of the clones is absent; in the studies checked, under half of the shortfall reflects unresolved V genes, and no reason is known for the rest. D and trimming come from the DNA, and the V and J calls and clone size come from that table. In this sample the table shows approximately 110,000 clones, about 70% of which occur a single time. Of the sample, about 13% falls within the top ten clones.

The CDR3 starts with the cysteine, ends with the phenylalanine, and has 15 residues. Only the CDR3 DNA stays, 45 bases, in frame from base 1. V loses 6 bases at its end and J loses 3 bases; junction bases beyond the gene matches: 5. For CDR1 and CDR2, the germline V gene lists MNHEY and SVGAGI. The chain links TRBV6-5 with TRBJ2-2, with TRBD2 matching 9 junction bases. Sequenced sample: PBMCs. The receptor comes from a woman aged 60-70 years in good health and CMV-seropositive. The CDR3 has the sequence CASSGTSPYTGELFF. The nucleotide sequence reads TGTGCCAGCAGCGGGACTAGCCCTTACACCGGGGAGCTGTTTTTT.